Described below is a single T cell receptor (beta chain) sequence and its context. The source of the sample is a study of CD8 T cells in Susac syndrome. Random hexamers were used to reverse transcribe an amount of about 0.5 to 1 ug RNA. TCRdb redid the calling of the immunoSEQ multiplex PCR reads with MiXCR, one entry per CDR3 protein. Of some 50,000 distinct CDR3 sequences listed, 95% were seen once; the top ten hold roughly 0.79%. CDR1 and CDR2 from the germline V gene are SGHVS and FQNEAQ. V lost 1 base, J lost 8 bases, and 12 bases lay in between. The CDR3 is 14 residues long. Sequenced: CD8+ T cells from PBMCs. This chain links TRBV7-8 with TRBJ1-5; D is perhaps TRBD1 (6 bases). This sequence was found in a human donor with Susac syndrome. The chain's CDR3 is CASSLDRAVEPQHF. Written as DNA, the CDR3 is TGTGCCAGCAGCTTAGACAGGGCGGTGGAGCCCCAGCATTTT.